One and the same sample provided the 15 T cell receptor beta chains below, sequenced in a study of cytomegalovirus exposure and HLA in healthy donors. PCR involved 60 Vbeta and 13 Jbeta primers. Data came from immunoSEQ multiplex PCR; TCRdb stores just in-frame clones and leaves some out. The table includes about 100,000 clones, about 75% detected once. Input material: PBMCs. The receptors stem from a man aged 55-75 years in good health and CMV-seropositive.

The chain recombines TRBV30 with TRBJ1-2; D may be TRBD1 (6 bases). Germline V lookup: CDR1 GTSNPN, CDR2 SVGIG (reference sequence). The length of the CDR3 is 11 residues. V lost 5 bases and J 5 bases, leaving 9 bases between the germline ends. The CDR3: CAWDRSYGYTF. The DNA of the CDR3 is TGTGCCTGGGACAGGAGTTATGGCTACACCTTC.

This clone came up once. The CDR3 region is CASSVVATLNLGELFF. The CDR3, as DNA: TGTGCCAGCAGCGTAGTCGCGACTTTGAACTTGGGGGAGCTGTTTTTT. The V call is TRBV9, the J call TRBJ2-2, with D unresolved. V was cut by 0 bases and J by 8 bases, with 17 bases left in between. The CDR3 contains 16 residues. Germline CDR1 SGDLS, CDR2 YYNGEE.

This clone has a handful of counts. This chain links TRBV6-1 with TRBJ1-1, with 8 bases matching TRBD1. Germline V CDR1 and CDR2: MNHNS, SASEGT. This CDR3 contains 15 residues. J was trimmed by 6 bases and V by 6 bases; bases with no gene match: 12. The CDR3 loop reads CASSDGQGLVAEAFF. DNA of the CDR3: TGTGCCAGCAGCGATGGACAGGGATTGGTCGCTGAAGCTTTCTTT.

The chain links TRBV9 to TRBJ2-7, with 8 bases identical to TRBD2. Per the germline V gene, CDR1 is SGDLS and CDR2 is YYNGEE. The CDR3 extends over 15 amino acids. Losses at the gene ends were 0 bases for V and 0 bases for J; bases not matched to a gene: 2. The CDR3 loop reads CASSVEAGGSYEQYF. DNA of the CDR3: TGTGCCAGCAGCGTAGAGGCGGGGGGCTCCTACGAGCAGTACTTC.

V usage is TRBV28 and J usage is TRBJ1-5; maybe TRBD1 (6 bases). The CDR3 covers 14 residues. Germline loops: CDR1 MDHEN, CDR2 SYDVKM. V lost 7 bases and J lost 7, with 17 bases in between. The CDR3 region is CASIRQAPFQPQHF. As DNA, the CDR3 is TGTGCCAGCATTCGACAGGCCCCCTTCCAGCCCCAGCATTTT.

The genes are TRBV7-8 and TRBJ2-3; 8 nucleotides align to TRBD2. Germline V CDR1 and CDR2: SGHVS, FQNEAQ. The CDR3 runs 15 residues. Losses at the gene ends were 6 bases for V and 9 bases for J; bases not matched to a gene: 14. The CDR3: CASRPGRGGRATQYF. In nucleotides, the CDR3 is TGTGCCAGCAGACCAGGCCGGGGGGGGCGTGCGACGCAGTATTTT.

In this sample, this clone turned up a few times. The chain recombines TRBV2 with TRBJ1-1; possibly TRBD1 for D (6 bases). Germline CDR1 is SNHLY and CDR2 is FYNNEI. Trimming cost V 4 bases and J 3 bases, with 12 bases left between them. The CDR3 loop spans 14 amino acids. The CDR3 DNA reads TGTGCCAGCAGTGGGGCAGGGGCGTACACTGAAGCTTTCTTT. This sequence encodes CASSGAGAYTEAFF.

The chain links TRBV5-4 to TRBJ1-1; 7 bases align to TRBD1. The CDR3 totals 16 residues. Germline CDR1 SGHNT, CDR2 YYREEE (reference sequence). The J segment lost 1 base and the V segment lost 3 bases, leaving 9 bases of the junction unmatched. CDR3 bases: TGTGCCAGCAGCTCCTGGAAAGGGGGCCAGAACACTGAAGCTTTCTTT. Translating it yields CASSSWKGGQNTEAFF.

Written as DNA, the CDR3 is TGTGCCAGCAACTTGGAGACTAGCGGGGGTGTCAATGAGCAGTTCTTC. Its protein product is CASNLETSGGVNEQFF. The chain employs TRBV27 and TRBJ2-1; 12 nucleotides align to TRBD2. The CDR3 totals 16 residues. V shed 7 bases and J 6 bases; nucleotides not matched to a gene: 10. The germline CDR1 and CDR2 sequences are MNHEY and SMNVEV (reference sequence).

The chain employs TRBV5-6 and TRBJ1-1, with 11 positions matching TRBD1. The CDR3 is made up of 16 amino acids. J gave up 5 bases and V 2 bases, and 8 bases lay outside the gene matches. Germline V gene sequence: CDR1 SGHDT, CDR2 YYEEEE. CDR3 residues: CASSFLGTGGSTEAFF. As DNA, the CDR3 is TGTGCCAGCAGCTTTTTGGGGACAGGGGGATCAACTGAAGCTTTCTTT.

Concerning this clone itself: The conserved phenylalanine or tryptophan normally closing the CDR3 is absent here, so this likely arose from a read error. The gene calls are TRBV6-1 and TRBJ2-7; 9 bases are shared with TRBD1. The CDR3 consists of 15 residues. CDR1 is MNHNS and CDR2 is SASEGT in the germline V gene. V shed 6 bases, J shed 4 bases, and the junction held 10 bases outside the gene matches. CDR3 nucleotides: TGTGCCAGCAGAGTAATCCCGGGACAGGGTTACGAGCAGTACTGC. The encoded protein is CASRVIPGQGYEQYC.

This rearrangement joins TRBV21-1 to TRBJ1-5; the table calls TRBD1, which could not be checked here. TRBV21-1 is designated a pseudogene. The length of the CDR3 is 15 residues. CDR3 loop: CASTGGQGKGQPQHF. The CDR3 DNA sequence: TGTGCCAGCACGGGGGGACAGGGAAAAGGACAGCCCCAGCATTTT.

V usage is TRBV9 and J usage is TRBJ1-1, with a possible D match to TRBD1 (5 bases). Deletions cut 0 bases from V and 0 bases from J, with 12 bases between. CDR1 and CDR2 (germline): SGDLS, YYNGEE. The CDR3 extends over 16 amino acids. The CDR3 loop is CASSVAGGRLNTEAFF. The DNA of the CDR3 is TGTGCCAGCAGCGTAGCGGGGGGACGTCTGAACACTGAAGCTTTCTTT. Full variable domain (outside the CDR3, taken from reference TRBV9 and TRBJ1-1): DSGVTQTPKHLITATGQRVTLRCSPRSGDLSVYWYQQSLDQGLQFLIQYYNGEERAKGNILERFSAQQFPDLHSELNLSSLELGDSALYFCASSVAGGRLNTEAFFGQGTRLTVV.

To note about this clone: The sample carries other DNA sequences with the same CDR3. The V call is TRBV21-1, the J call TRBJ1-2; the tabulated D call, TRBD1, remains unverified against the DNA. TRBV21-1 is a pseudogene locus. The CDR3 spans 17 residues. The CDR3 nucleotides read TGTGCCAGCAGCCCCGGCCGTGCCAGGGGTATTCGGGGCGGCTACACCTTC. Translation: CASSPGRARGIRGGYTF.

J is TRBJ1-1 and V is TRBV29-1; D is ambiguous. CDR1 is SQVTM and CDR2 is ANQGSEA in the germline V gene. V lost 4 bases, J lost 2 bases, and 2 bases lay in between. The CDR3 sequence is 10 residues long. CDR3 amino acids: CSVVNTEAFF. Here the CDR3 DNA reads TGCAGCGTTGTAAACACTGAAGCTTTCTTT.